This T cell receptor beta chain was documented in a study of T cell responses to AZD1222 COVID-19 vaccine. Study-level results: Seropositivity was recorded at baseline in only 6 or 7 AZD1222 recipients.

This CDR3 is built from 16 residues. V shed 0 bases and J 0 bases; nucleotides not matched to a gene: 5. CDR1 and CDR2 from the germline V gene are LGHNA and YNFKEQ. Here immunoSEQ multiplex PCR was the method, and the copy in TCRdb shows in-frame clones only, minus some. The sample records 15,000 to 20,000 clones, approximately 81% being singletons. This clone has only a few counts. The target antigen is unknown. The chain uses TRBV4-2 and TRBJ2-7; TRBD2 matches 7 bases. This specimen was peripheral blood, taken 28 days after the second AZD1222 dose. The receptor was derived from an adult who received the AZD1222 COVID-19 vaccine. The CDR3, as DNA: TGTGCCAGCAGCCAAGAAGAGACTAGCCCCTCCTACGAGCAGTACTTC. It translates to CASSQEETSPSYEQYF.